The rows below give T cell receptor beta chains drawn from one sample of a study of regulatory T cells in long-lasting Graves disease. A single record per CDR3 protein comes from TCRdb applying MiXCR to the multiplex PCR reads. This table holds approximately 350,000 distinct CDR3 sequences, roughly 25% found once. The input for sequencing was peripheral blood mononuclear cells (PBMCs), taken when the disease was refractory, from a patient treated with antithyroid drugs. The receptors come from a woman in her thirties or forties with Graves disease. Each CDR3 is given with its conserved first and last residue. D genes are given only for firm matches. Clone size, where shown, is once, few, many, or a class for clones that have expanded.

CDR3nt	CDR3aa	v_gene	j_gene	d_gene	abundance
TGTGCCAGCAAGGGACATTCGAACACTGAAGCTTTCTTT	CASKGHSNTEAFF	TRBV28	TRBJ1-1	.	many
TGTGCCAGCAGTTTACGGGGTAGGGGGCCTGAAGCTTTCTTT	CASSLRGRGPEAFF	TRBV28	TRBJ1-1	TRBD1	many
TGTGCCTGGGCTGCAAGAGACAAGACCCAGTACTTC	CAWAARDKTQYF	TRBV30	TRBJ2-5	.	few
TGTGCCAGCAGCTTCCTGACAGGGGGCTATGGCTACACCTTC	CASSFLTGGYGYTF	TRBV28	TRBJ1-2	TRBD1	many
TGTGCCAGCAGTCCAGGGGGCGCCTATAATTCACCCCTCCACTTT	CASSPGGAYNSPLHF	TRBV6-1	TRBJ1-6	TRBD1	few
TGTGCCAGCAGTTTGAACCCGGACAGGACCGCGTTCTTC	CASSLNPDRTAFF	TRBV28	TRBJ2-1	TRBD1	.
TGTGCCAGCAGTGAATATTTGGACAGTAAGAAGCAGAGGAATGAAAAACTGTTTTTT	CASSEYLDSKKQRNEKLFF	TRBV2	TRBJ1-4	.	many
TGTGCCAGCAGCACAGAAAGGGGTAACTATGGCTACACCTTC	CASSTERGNYGYTF	TRBV9	TRBJ1-2	.	few
TGTGCCAGCATTCGACAAGGGGGCAATGAAAAACTGTTTTTT	CASIRQGGNEKLFF	TRBV6-2/TRBV6-3	TRBJ1-4	TRBD1	.
TGTGCCAGCGCGCTCATGAACACTGAAGCTTTCTTT	CASALMNTEAFF	TRBV2	TRBJ1-1	.	many
TGTGCCATCAGTGAGCGACTAGCGGGAGGTGAGACCCAGTACTTC	CAISERLAGGETQYF	TRBV10-3	TRBJ2-5	TRBD2	few
TGTGCCAGCAGTCAAGGACTAGCGGGATTGGACGAGCAGTACTTC	CASSQGLAGLDEQYF	TRBV28	TRBJ2-7	TRBD2	many
TGTGCCAGCACCGTGAATGGGGGGCTTGGGGCCAACGTCCTGACTTTC	CASTVNGGLGANVLTF	TRBV11-2	TRBJ2-6	.	many
TGTGCCAGCAGCTTAGTCGGGACAGGGGCCTATGGCTACACCTTC	CASSLVGTGAYGYTF	TRBV5-1	TRBJ1-2	TRBD1	many
TGTGCCAGTAGTTTCACAGGACACCAAGAGACCCAGTACTTC	CASSFTGHQETQYF	TRBV19	TRBJ2-5	.	.
TGTGCCAGCAGCTTGGCGAACACTGAAGCTTTCTTT	CASSLANTEAFF	TRBV11-2	TRBJ1-1	.	many
TGCAGCGTCAAAGATAGACTAGCGCCTGATGGAAATGAGCAGTTCTTC	CSVKDRLAPDGNEQFF	TRBV29-1	TRBJ2-1	TRBD2	few
TGTGCCAGCAGTGCCCGACAGGGTACGGAGACCCAGTACTTC	CASSARQGTETQYF	TRBV2	TRBJ2-5	TRBD1	many
TGTGCCAGCAGTCCCTACGCGGACAGCCCGAACACCGGGGAGCTGTTTTTT	CASSPYADSPNTGELFF	TRBV12-3/TRBV12-4	TRBJ2-2	.	few
TGTGCCAGCAGTAGAAAAACGGCAGGGGGCGGGGAAAAACTGTTTTTT	CASSRKTAGGGEKLFF	TRBV14	TRBJ1-4	TRBD1	.
TGTGCCAGCCACCGTGGACCGGGTCGTACTGAAGCTTTCTTT	CASHRGPGRTEAFF	TRBV12-3/TRBV12-4	TRBJ1-1	.	many
TGTGCCAGCAGTGTAGTGGGGACGGACGCCTATGGCTACACCTTC	CASSVVGTDAYGYTF	TRBV6-2/TRBV6-3	TRBJ1-2	.	few
TGTGCCAGCACCCCCCGCAGCTACGAGCAGTACTTC	CASTPRSYEQYF	TRBV12-3/TRBV12-4	TRBJ2-7	.	once
TGTGCCAGCAGCTTAGGGAGGGATTCCACTGAAGCTTTCTTT	CASSLGRDSTEAFF	TRBV11-3	TRBJ1-1	.	many
TGCGCCAGCAGCCGCTTGGACAGTCTAAGGAACACTGAAGCTTTCTTT	CASSRLDSLRNTEAFF	TRBV5-1	TRBJ1-1	.	few
TGTGCCAGCAGCTCCGGGGGGCTAGCGGGCGCCAAAAACATTCAGTACTTC	CASSSGGLAGAKNIQYF	TRBV11-2	TRBJ2-4	TRBD2	many
TGTGCCAGCAGGAGGTCTAGCGGAACTTACAATGAGCAGTTCTTC	CASRRSSGTYNEQFF	TRBV6-2/TRBV6-3	TRBJ2-1	TRBD2	few
TGTGCCAGCTCCGTCAGCGGGGGCCAAGAGACCCAGTACTTC	CASSVSGGQETQYF	TRBV3-1	TRBJ2-5	TRBD2	few
TGTGCTAGTGGTTTGGTCACCTATACCTACGAGCAGTACTTC	CASGLVTYTYEQYF	TRBV12-5	TRBJ2-7	.	many
TGCGCCAGCAGCGTACGACCCCTGGGGAATCAGCCCCAGCATTTT	CASSVRPLGNQPQHF	TRBV5-1	TRBJ1-5	.	many
TGTGCCAGCAGTTCCGGACTAGGCGCCTACAATGAGCAGTTCTTC	CASSSGLGAYNEQFF	TRBV28	TRBJ2-1	TRBD2	few
TGTGCCAGCAGTGCGTTTGGACTTCCCCGCAATCAGCCCCAGCATTTT	CASSAFGLPRNQPQHF	TRBV25-1	TRBJ1-5	.	many
TGTGCCAGCAGCCCCCGGACAGGGGTAGGCAATCAGCCCCAGCATTTT	CASSPRTGVGNQPQHF	TRBV28	TRBJ1-5	TRBD1	few
TGCGCCAGCAGCCAGATGGGGACCTTAGCCAAAAACATTCAGTACTTC	CASSQMGTLAKNIQYF	TRBV4-1	TRBJ2-4	.	few
TGCAGTGCTAGTTTAGGGATTCAGCCCCAGCATTTT	CSASLGIQPQHF	TRBV20-1	TRBJ1-5	.	.
TGCAGCGCCGGCCGAGACAGGGAGGGGGAGCAGTACTTC	CSAGRDREGEQYF	TRBV29-1	TRBJ2-7	.	.
TGTGCCAGTAGGCAGGGTCTGGATGGCTACACCTTC	CASRQGLDGYTF	TRBV19	TRBJ1-2	.	few
TGTGCCAGCAGCCGGGAGCATAACCGGTACAATGAGCAGTTCTTC	CASSREHNRYNEQFF	TRBV11-2	TRBJ2-1	.	many
TGCGCCAGCAGCTCCCCAGGACTAGCGGGAAGATACGAGCAGTACTTC	CASSSPGLAGRYEQYF	TRBV5-1	TRBJ2-7	TRBD2	.
TGTGCCATCAGTCTTCTAGGACAGGGTAACACTGAAGCTTTCTTT	CAISLLGQGNTEAFF	TRBV10-3	TRBJ1-1	TRBD1	.
TGCGCCAGCGGATTCGGGGGCACGAACACCGGGGAGCTGTTTTTT	CASGFGGTNTGELFF	TRBV5-1	TRBJ2-2	.	.
TGTGCCAGCAACCACTGGGAAGGGGTGCACACTGAAGCTTTCTTT	CASNHWEGVHTEAFF	TRBV11-2	TRBJ1-1	.	.
TGTGCCAGCAGTTTATCCTTGACCGGGACAGTGGGTGGCTACACCTTC	CASSLSLTGTVGGYTF	TRBV28	TRBJ1-2	TRBD1	.
TGCGCCAGCAGCTTGGCAGGGGTAATCGAGGAGACCCAGTACTTC	CASSLAGVIEETQYF	TRBV5-1	TRBJ2-5	.	once
TGTGCCAGCAGCGATTTCTCGAATCAGCCCCAGCATTTT	CASSDFSNQPQHF	TRBV6-1	TRBJ1-5	.	many
TGTGCCAGCAGTTTATGGGTAAGGGAGGATCAGCCCCAGCATTTT	CASSLWVREDQPQHF	TRBV12-3/TRBV12-4	TRBJ1-5	.	many
TGTGCCAGCAGAAGAGCGCAGGGAAGCAATCAGCCCCAGCATTTT	CASRRAQGSNQPQHF	TRBV5-5	TRBJ1-5	.	.
TGTGCCAGTAGTCCATCGGGACAGGGGTTTTATGACGAGCAGTACTTC	CASSPSGQGFYDEQYF	TRBV19	TRBJ2-7	TRBD1	.
TGCAGCGTTGAAGGTCCGGGACAGAACTATGGCTACACCTTC	CSVEGPGQNYGYTF	TRBV29-1	TRBJ1-2	TRBD1	many
TGTGCCAGCAGTCCGGGCAGGGGGCAAGAGACCCAGTACTTC	CASSPGRGQETQYF	TRBV7-6	TRBJ2-5	TRBD1	few
TGTGCCAGCAGTCCCCCGGCTAGCCCTCCGTGGAACGAGCAGTACTTC	CASSPPASPPWNEQYF	TRBV28	TRBJ2-7	.	many
TGTGCCAGCAGCCAAAGGACTAGGGCCTACGAGCAGTACTTC	CASSQRTRAYEQYF	TRBV3-1	TRBJ2-7	TRBD2	few
TGTGCCAGCAGCTTGCTCGGGGGAGGAGGCGAGCAGTACTTC	CASSLLGGGGEQYF	TRBV5-8	TRBJ2-7	.	.
TGTGCCAGCAGTGCCCTAAGGGAGGGGCAAGAGACCCAGTACTTC	CASSALREGQETQYF	TRBV27	TRBJ2-5	TRBD2	many
TGTGCCAGCAGTTGGATGGGGGGCGTTGAAGCTTTCTTT	CASSWMGGVEAFF	TRBV6-2/TRBV6-3	TRBJ1-1	.	once
TGTGCCAGCAGATCAACTAGCGCTAGCACAGATACGCAGTATTTT	CASRSTSASTDTQYF	TRBV2	TRBJ2-3	TRBD2	many
TGTGCCAGCAGTTTACGGGAGGGCCGGGGTAACCCCAATGAGCAGTTCTTC	CASSLREGRGNPNEQFF	TRBV28	TRBJ2-1	TRBD2	many
TGTGCCAGCAGCTTACCTTTACACCGCACAGATACGCAGTATTTT	CASSLPLHRTDTQYF	TRBV5-6	TRBJ2-3	.	.
TGCAGTGCTATCGGTTTGGGGAACGAGCAGTACTTC	CSAIGLGNEQYF	TRBV20-1	TRBJ2-7	.	few